Included here is one TCR beta chain sequence, with context. Antigen specificity is unknown. This sample is drawn from a study of memory CD4+ T cells and cytomegalovirus serostatus. Study at large: Donors were healthy Belgian adults, under ten CMV seropositive and around 24 seronegative.

Broader study findings: Of 164 reported CMV TCRbeta sequences, about 67 were found in memory CD4+ repertoires. Suggested: most of the CMV-linked TCR signature lies in CD4+ memory cells.

The sort gate was single viable CD3+CD4+CD8-CD45RO+ cells for memory CD4+ T cells. From germline, CDR1 is MNHNY and CDR2 SVGAGI (reference sequence). CDR3 size: 14 residues. V was trimmed by 6 bases and J by 0 bases, leaving 9 bases between them. Per the authors' pipeline: After removing out-of-frame reads, under 2.5 million distinct TCRbeta sequences remained. Assay: immunoSEQ multiplex PCR; the TCRdb copy retains only in-frame clones and omits some. That table supplies the V and J calls and clone size; D and trimming were determined from the DNA. The sample holds roughly 67,000 clones, about three quarters seen once.

This clonotype was obtained from an adult in good health and CMV-seropositive. The chain carries TRBV6-6 and TRBJ1-3, with D tentatively TRBD1 (5 bases). The sequenced sample consisted of memory CD4+ T cells from blood. Here the CDR3 DNA reads TGTGCCAGCAGACCGGACAACTCTGGAAACACCATATATTTT. Protein sequence: CASRPDNSGNTIYF.